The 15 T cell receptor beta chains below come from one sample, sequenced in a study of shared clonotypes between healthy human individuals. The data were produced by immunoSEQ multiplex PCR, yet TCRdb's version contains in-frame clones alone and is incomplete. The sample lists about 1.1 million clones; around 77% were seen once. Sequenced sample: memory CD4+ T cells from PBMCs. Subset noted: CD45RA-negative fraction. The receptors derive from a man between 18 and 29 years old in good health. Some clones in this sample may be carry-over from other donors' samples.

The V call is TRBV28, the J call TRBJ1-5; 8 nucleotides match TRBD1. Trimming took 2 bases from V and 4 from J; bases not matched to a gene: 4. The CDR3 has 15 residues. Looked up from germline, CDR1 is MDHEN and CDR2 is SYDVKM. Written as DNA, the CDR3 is TGTGCCAGCAGTTTAGACAGGGGTGGGAATCAGCCCCAGCATTTT. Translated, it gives CASSLDRGGNQPQHF. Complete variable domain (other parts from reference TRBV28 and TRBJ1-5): DVKVTQSSRYLVKRTGEKVFLECVQDMDHENMFWYRQDPGLGLRLIYFSYDVKMKEKGDIPEGYSVSREKKERFSLILESASTNQTSMYLCASSLDRGGNQPQHFGDGTRLSIL.

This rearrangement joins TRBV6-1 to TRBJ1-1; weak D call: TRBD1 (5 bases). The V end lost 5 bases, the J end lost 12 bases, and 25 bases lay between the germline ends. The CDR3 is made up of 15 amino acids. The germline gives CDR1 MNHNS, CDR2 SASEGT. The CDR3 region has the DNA TGTGCCAGCAGTCCCTGGAACCCCAGGGAACGCGAAACTTTCTTT. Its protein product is CASSPWNPRERETFF.

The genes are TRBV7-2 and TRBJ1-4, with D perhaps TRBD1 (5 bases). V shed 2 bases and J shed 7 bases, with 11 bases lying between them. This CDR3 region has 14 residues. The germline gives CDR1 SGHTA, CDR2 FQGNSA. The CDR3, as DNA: TGTGCCAGCAGCTTAAGGCAGGGTGTTGAAAAACTGTTTTTT. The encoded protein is CASSLRQGVEKLFF. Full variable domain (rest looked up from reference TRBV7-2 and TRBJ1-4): GAGVSQSPSNKVTEKGKDVELRCDPISGHTALYWYRQSLGQGLEFLIYFQGNSAPDKSGLPSDRFSAERTGGSVSTLTIQRTQQEDSAVYLCASSLRQGVEKLFFGSGTQLSVL.

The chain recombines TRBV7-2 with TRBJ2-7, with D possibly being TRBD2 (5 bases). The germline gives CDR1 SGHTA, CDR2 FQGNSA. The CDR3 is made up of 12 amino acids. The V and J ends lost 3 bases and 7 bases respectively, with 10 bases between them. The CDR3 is CASSFQRSEQYF. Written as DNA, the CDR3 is TGTGCCAGCAGCTTCCAGCGGTCGGAGCAGTACTTC.

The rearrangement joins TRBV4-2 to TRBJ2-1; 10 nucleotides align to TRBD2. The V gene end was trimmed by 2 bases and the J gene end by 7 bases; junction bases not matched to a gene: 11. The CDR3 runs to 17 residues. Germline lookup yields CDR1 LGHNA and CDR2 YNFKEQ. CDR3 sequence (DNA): TGTGCCAGCAGCCAATCGCTAGCGGGAGCCCTAAATAATGAGCAGTTCTTC. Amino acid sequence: CASSQSLAGALNNEQFF.

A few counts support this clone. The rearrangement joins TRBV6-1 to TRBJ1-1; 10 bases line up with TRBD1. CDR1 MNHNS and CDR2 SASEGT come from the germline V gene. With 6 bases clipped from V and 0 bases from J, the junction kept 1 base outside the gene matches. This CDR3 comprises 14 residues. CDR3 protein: CASRTGGLNTEAFF. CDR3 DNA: TGTGCCAGCAGGACAGGGGGCCTGAACACTGAAGCTTTCTTT.

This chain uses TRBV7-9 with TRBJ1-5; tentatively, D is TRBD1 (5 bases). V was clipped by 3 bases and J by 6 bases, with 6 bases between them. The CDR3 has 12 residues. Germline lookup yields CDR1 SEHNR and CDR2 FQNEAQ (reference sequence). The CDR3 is CASSFGGQPQHF. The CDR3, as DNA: TGTGCCAGCAGCTTTGGGGGTCAGCCCCAGCATTTT.

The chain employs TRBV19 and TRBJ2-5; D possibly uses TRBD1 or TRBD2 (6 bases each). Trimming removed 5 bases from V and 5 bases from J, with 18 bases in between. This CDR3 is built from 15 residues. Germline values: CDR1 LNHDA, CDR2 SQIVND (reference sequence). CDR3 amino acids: CASSSSGAIEETQYF. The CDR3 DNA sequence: TGTGCCAGTAGTTCTTCGGGGGCGATTGAGGAGACCCAGTACTTC.

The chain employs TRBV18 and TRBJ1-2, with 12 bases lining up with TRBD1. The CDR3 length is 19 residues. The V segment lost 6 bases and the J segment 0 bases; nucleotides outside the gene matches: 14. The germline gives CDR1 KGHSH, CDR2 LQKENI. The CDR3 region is CASSQSPGTGGQPNYGYTF. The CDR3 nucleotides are TGTGCCAGCTCGCAATCCCCCGGGACAGGGGGCCAACCTAACTATGGCTACACCTTC.

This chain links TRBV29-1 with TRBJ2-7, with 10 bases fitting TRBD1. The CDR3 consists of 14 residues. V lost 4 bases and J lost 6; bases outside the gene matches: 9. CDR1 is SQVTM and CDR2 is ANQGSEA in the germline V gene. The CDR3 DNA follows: TGCAGCGTTGTCGGTGGGACAGGGGTAGTCGAGCAGTACTTC. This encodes CSVVGGTGVVEQYF.

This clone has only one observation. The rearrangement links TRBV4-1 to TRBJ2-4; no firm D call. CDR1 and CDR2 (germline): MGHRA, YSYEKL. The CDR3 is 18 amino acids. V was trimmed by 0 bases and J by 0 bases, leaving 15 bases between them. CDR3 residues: CASSQEGPDALAKNIQYF. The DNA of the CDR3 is TGCGCCAGCAGCCAAGAAGGCCCCGACGCTCTAGCCAAAAACATTCAGTACTTC.

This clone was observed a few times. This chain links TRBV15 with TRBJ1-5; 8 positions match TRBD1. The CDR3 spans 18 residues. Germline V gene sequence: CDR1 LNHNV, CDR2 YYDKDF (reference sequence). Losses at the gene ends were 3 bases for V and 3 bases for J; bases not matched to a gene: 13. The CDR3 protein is CATSRGAHGQGYNQPQHF. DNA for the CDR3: TGTGCCACCAGCAGGGGAGCCCATGGACAGGGTTACAATCAGCCCCAGCATTTT.

The CDR3 DNA is TGTGCCAGCTCACCCTGGGCCGCGCGGGTAGAGGAGACCCAGTACTTC. This translates into CASSPWAARVEETQYF. The chain employs TRBV18 and TRBJ2-5; tentatively, D is TRBD2 (5 bases). Germline-derived CDR1 and CDR2 are KGHSH and LQKENI. V was trimmed by 3 bases and J by 5 bases, leaving 19 bases between them. The CDR3 covers 16 residues.

CDR3: CASRSPGTGGGYTF. The CDR3 DNA reads TGTGCCAGCAGGAGCCCCGGGACAGGGGGTGGCTACACCTTC. The gene calls are TRBV2 and TRBJ1-2; 11 nucleotides align to TRBD1. Per germline, CDR1 SNHLY and CDR2 FYNNEI. There are 14 residues in the CDR3. V trimming: 6 bases; J trimming: 7 bases; junction bases outside the gene matches: 7.

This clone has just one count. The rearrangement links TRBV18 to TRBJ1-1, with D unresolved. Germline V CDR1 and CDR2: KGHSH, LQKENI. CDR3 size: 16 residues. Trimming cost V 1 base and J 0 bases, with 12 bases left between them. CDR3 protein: CASSPQQTPMNTEAFF. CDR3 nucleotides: TGTGCCAGCTCACCACAACAGACCCCTATGAACACTGAAGCTTTCTTT.